Listed below are T cell receptor beta chains from one sample, sequenced in a study of siplizumab effects on memory and regulatory T cells. This table comes from immunoSEQ multiplex PCR, and its TCRdb copy is limited to in-frame clones, with some not included. The table has some 100,000 clones, more than 85% seen once; the top ten hold around 2.7%. The sample was CD4+ T cells sorted from blood. These receptors came from a human donor in good health. Some clones in this sample may be carry-over from other donors' samples. Each CDR3 is given with its conserved first and last residue. D genes are given only for firm matches. Only some rows state a clone size, as once, few, many or a class for expanded clones.

cdr3_nt	cdr3_aa	d_call	v_call	j_call	clone_size
TGCGCCAGCAGCCAAGAGGCGACAGGGGGTAAGCCTCGGTACTTC	CASSQEATGGKPRYF	TRBD1	TRBV4-1	TRBJ2-7	NA
TGTGCCAGCAGCTCACAGGGGGGAGCCTACGAGCAGTACTTC	CASSSQGGAYEQYF	TRBD1	TRBV7-9	TRBJ2-7	NA
TGTGCCAGCAGTTTCTCGAGCAGCAATCAGCCCCAGCATTTT	CASSFSSSNQPQHF	NA	TRBV28	TRBJ1-5	NA
TGTGCCAGCAGCGTAATACAGGTGAACTATGGCTACACCTTC	CASSVIQVNYGYTF	NA	TRBV2	TRBJ1-2	NA
TGTGCCAGCAGTTTGAACTACGAGCAGTACTTC	CASSLNYEQYF	NA	TRBV6-1	TRBJ2-7	NA
TGTGCCAGCGCCTTTTGGGGGGAGACGTCCTACAATGAGCAGTTCTTC	CASAFWGETSYNEQFF	NA	TRBV9	TRBJ2-1	NA
TGTGCCAGCAGCTTGCGTGACAGGGGTTCCTTTGAGCAGTTCTTC	CASSLRDRGSFEQFF	TRBD1	TRBV5-4	TRBJ2-1	NA
TGTGCCAGCTCAGGCACAGGGGGCGATTGGATTGGCCCTGAAGCTTTCTTT	CASSGTGGDWIGPEAFF	TRBD1	TRBV18	TRBJ1-1	NA
TGTGCCATCAGCATCCGAGGCGGGAGCGGTGGGGAGACCCAGTACTTC	CAISIRGGSGGETQYF	TRBD2	TRBV10-3	TRBJ2-5	NA
TGCGCCAGCAGCTGGGGACGGAGGAACACTGAAGCTTTCTTT	CASSWGRRNTEAFF	NA	TRBV5-1	TRBJ1-1	NA
TGCAGCGTTGAGGGGTACAGTCTACGCCTAGCGGGAGCTCGCGTCCCCGGGGAGCTGTTTTTT	CSVEGYSLRLAGARVPGELFF	TRBD2	TRBV29-1	TRBJ2-2	NA
TGTGCCAGCAGTTTCGGGGGGACCGGGGCCAACGTCCTGACTTTC	CASSFGGTGANVLTF	TRBD2	TRBV28	TRBJ2-6	NA
TGTGCCAGCAGCTTAGGGATCGGGAGATCCCAAGAGACCCAGTACTTC	CASSLGIGRSQETQYF	NA	TRBV11-2	TRBJ2-5	NA
TGTGCCAGCAGCCCGACTGGACCCATGAGCACAGATACGCAGTATTTT	CASSPTGPMSTDTQYF	NA	TRBV7-3	TRBJ2-3	NA
TGTGCCAGCAGCACCCCGCGGCGGGGAGGGCAACGACGAAGCTCCTACAATGAGCAGTTCTTC	CASSTPRRGGQRRSSYNEQFF	TRBD2	TRBV27	TRBJ2-1	NA
TGTGCCAGCAGCCCCCGACTAGCGGCCGGGGAGCTGTTTTTT	CASSPRLAAGELFF	TRBD2	TRBV11-3	TRBJ2-2	NA
TGCGCCAGCAGCTTGGGCGATACGCAGTATTTT	CASSLGDTQYF	NA	TRBV5-1	TRBJ2-3	once
TGTGCCAGCGGGAGGGGATCTGGAAACACCATATATTTT	CASGRGSGNTIYF	NA	TRBV6-6	TRBJ1-3	NA
TGCGCCAGCAGCTTGGGACAGGGCTACAATGAGCAGTTCTTC	CASSLGQGYNEQFF	TRBD1	TRBV5-1	TRBJ2-1	NA
TGTGCCAGTAGGGGACTAGCGGGGAGCACAGATACGCAGTATTTT	CASRGLAGSTDTQYF	TRBD2	TRBV6-1	TRBJ2-3	NA
TGTGCCAGCAGAAGGACCGGGGAGCCTAACCACGAGCAGTACTTC	CASRRTGEPNHEQYF	NA	TRBV11-2	TRBJ2-7	NA
TGTGCCAGCACTCGGGACGGTGTTAACTATGGCTACACCTTC	CASTRDGVNYGYTF	NA	TRBV2	TRBJ1-2	NA
TGTGCCAGCAGTGAACGACAGAACTATGGCTACACCTTC	CASSERQNYGYTF	NA	TRBV6-1	TRBJ1-2	NA
TGTGCCTGGAGTCGGGACTTACACTACGAGCAGTACTTC	CAWSRDLHYEQYF	NA	TRBV30	TRBJ2-7	NA
TGTGCCAGCGGCTGGCCAGGGAGCCAGCCCCAGCATTTT	CASGWPGSQPQHF	NA	TRBV28	TRBJ1-5	NA
TGTGCCAGCCGTACGGGGCACCAAGAGACCCAGTACTTC	CASRTGHQETQYF	NA	TRBV7-9	TRBJ2-5	NA
TGCGCCAGCAAGCCCAGGGACGACACCGGGGAGCTGTTTTTT	CASKPRDDTGELFF	NA	TRBV5-1	TRBJ2-2	NA